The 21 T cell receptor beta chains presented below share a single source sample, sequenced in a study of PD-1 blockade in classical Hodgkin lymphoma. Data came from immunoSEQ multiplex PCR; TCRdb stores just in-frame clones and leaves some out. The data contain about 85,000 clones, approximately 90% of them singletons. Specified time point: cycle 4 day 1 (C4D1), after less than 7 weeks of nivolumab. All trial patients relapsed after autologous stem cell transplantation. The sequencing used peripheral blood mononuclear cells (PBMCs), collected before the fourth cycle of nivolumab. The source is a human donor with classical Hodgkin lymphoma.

Here the CDR3 reads CASKFSSWRTGTLQPQHF. DNA for the CDR3: TGTGCCAGTAAGTTTAGTAGTTGGCGGACAGGGACTTTGCAGCCCCAGCATTTT. The V gene is TRBV19, the J gene TRBJ1-5, with 8 nucleotides matching TRBD1. The V gene end was trimmed by 7 bases and the J gene end by 7 bases; junction bases not matched to a gene: 21. The CDR3 consists of 18 residues. Germline V gene data show CDR1 as LNHDA and CDR2 as SQIVND (reference sequence). The whole variable domain, filled in from reference TRBV19 and TRBJ1-5, reads DGGITQSPKYLFRKEGQNVTLSCEQNLNHDAMYWYRQDPGQGLRLIYYSQIVNDFQKGDIAEGYSVSREKKESFPLTVTSAQKNPTAFYLCASKFSSWRTGTLQPQHFGDGTRLSIL.

Here the CDR3 reads CASSPYPGNLNTEAFF. The DNA of the CDR3 is TGTGCCAGCAGCCCTTATCCGGGGAACTTGAACACTGAAGCTTTCTTT. This chain connects TRBV14 to TRBJ1-1; D unclear. CDR1 and CDR2 from the germline V gene are SGHDN and FVKESK. This CDR3 has 16 residues. V lost 4 bases and J 0 bases, leaving 15 bases between the germline ends.

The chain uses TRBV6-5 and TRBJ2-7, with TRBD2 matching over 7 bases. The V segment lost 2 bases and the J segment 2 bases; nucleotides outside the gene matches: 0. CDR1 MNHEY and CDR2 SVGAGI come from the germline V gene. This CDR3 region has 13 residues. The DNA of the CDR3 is TGTGCCAGCAGTTACCGGGGGGCCTACGAGCAGTACTTC. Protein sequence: CASSYRGAYEQYF.

This CDR3 reads CASSPGTGGDPYNEQFF. The CDR3 coding sequence is TGTGCCAGCAGCCCCGGGACAGGGGGCGATCCCTACAATGAGCAGTTCTTC. The V gene is TRBV7-9, the J gene TRBJ2-1; TRBD1 aligns across 12 bases. This CDR3 contains 17 residues. CDR1 and CDR2 (germline): SEHNR, FQNEAQ (reference sequence). V dropped 5 bases and J dropped 2; count of bases not matched to a gene: 7.

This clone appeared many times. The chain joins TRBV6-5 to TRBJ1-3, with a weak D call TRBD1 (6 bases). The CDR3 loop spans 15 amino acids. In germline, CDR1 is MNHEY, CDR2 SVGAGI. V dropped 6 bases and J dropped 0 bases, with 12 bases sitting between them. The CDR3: CASSLDSRSGNTIYF. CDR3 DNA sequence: TGTGCCAGCAGCTTGGACAGCCGCTCTGGAAACACCATATATTTT.

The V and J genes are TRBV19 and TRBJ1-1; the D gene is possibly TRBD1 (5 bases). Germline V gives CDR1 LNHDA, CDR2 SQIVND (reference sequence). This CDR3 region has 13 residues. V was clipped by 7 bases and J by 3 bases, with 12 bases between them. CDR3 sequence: CASTIDRDTEAFF. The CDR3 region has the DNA TGTGCCAGTACCATCGACAGAGACACTGAAGCTTTCTTT. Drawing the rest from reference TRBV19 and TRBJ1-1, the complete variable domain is DGGITQSPKYLFRKEGQNVTLSCEQNLNHDAMYWYRQDPGQGLRLIYYSQIVNDFQKGDIAEGYSVSREKKESFPLTVTSAQKNPTAFYLCASTIDRDTEAFFGQGTRLTVV.

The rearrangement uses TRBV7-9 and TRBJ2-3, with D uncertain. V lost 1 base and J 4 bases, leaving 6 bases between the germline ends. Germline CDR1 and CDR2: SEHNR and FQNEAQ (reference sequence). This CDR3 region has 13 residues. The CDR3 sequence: CASSLGVPDTQYF. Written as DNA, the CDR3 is TGTGCCAGCAGCTTAGGGGTCCCAGATACGCAGTATTTT.

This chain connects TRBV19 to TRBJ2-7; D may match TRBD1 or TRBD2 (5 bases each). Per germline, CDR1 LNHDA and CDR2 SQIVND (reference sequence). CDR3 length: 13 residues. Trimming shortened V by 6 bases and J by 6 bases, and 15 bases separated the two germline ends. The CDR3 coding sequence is TGTGCCAGTAGCCCCCTACGAGGGGTCGAGCAGTACTTC. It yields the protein CASSPLRGVEQYF.

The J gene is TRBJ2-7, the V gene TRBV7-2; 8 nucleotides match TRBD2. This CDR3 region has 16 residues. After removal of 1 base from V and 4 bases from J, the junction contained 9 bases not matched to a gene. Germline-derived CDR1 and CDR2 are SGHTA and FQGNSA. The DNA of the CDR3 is TGTGCCAGCAGCTTAGTTGGAGCGGGGGTGCCATACGAGCAGTACTTC. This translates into CASSLVGAGVPYEQYF. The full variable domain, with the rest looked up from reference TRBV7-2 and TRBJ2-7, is GAGVSQSPSNKVTEKGKDVELRCDPISGHTALYWYRQSLGQGLEFLIYFQGNSAPDKSGLPSDRFSAERTGGSVSTLTIQRTQQEDSAVYLCASSLVGAGVPYEQYFGPGTRLTVT.

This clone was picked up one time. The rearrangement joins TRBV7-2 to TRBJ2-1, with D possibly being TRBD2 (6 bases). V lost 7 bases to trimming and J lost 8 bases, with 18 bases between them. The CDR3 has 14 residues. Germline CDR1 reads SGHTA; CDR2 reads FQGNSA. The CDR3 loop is CASTREAGWDEQFF. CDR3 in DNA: TGTGCCAGCACCAGGGAGGCGGGGTGGGATGAGCAGTTCTTC.

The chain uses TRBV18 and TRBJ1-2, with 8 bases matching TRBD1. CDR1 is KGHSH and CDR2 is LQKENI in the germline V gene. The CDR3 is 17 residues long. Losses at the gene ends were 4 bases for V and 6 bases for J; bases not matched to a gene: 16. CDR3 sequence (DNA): TGTGCCAGCTCACTACTGAGCACGGGACAGGAGGCGAATGGCTACACCTTC. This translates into CASSLLSTGQEANGYTF.

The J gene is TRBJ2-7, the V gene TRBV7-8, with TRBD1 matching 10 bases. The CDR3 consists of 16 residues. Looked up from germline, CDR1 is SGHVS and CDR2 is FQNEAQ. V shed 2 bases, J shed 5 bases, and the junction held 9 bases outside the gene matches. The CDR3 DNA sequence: TGTGCCAGCAGCTTAACTTACCTGGACAGGGGGGACGAGCAGTACTTC. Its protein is CASSLTYLDRGDEQYF. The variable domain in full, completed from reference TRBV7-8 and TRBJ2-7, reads GAGVSQSPRYKVAKRGQDVALRCDPISGHVSLFWYQQALGQGPEFLTYFQNEAQLDKSGLPSDRFFAERPEGSVSTLKIQRTQQEDSAVYLCASSLTYLDRGDEQYFGPGTRLTVT.

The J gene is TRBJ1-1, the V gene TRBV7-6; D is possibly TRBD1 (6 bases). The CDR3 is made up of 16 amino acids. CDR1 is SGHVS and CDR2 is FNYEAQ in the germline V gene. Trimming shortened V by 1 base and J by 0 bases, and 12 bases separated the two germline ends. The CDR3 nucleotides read TGTGCCAGCAGCTTAGGGACAGTGGGGATGAACACTGAAGCTTTCTTT. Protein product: CASSLGTVGMNTEAFF.

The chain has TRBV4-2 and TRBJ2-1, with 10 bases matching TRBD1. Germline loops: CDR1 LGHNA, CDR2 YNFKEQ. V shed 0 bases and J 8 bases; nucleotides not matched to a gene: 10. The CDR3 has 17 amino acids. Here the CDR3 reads CASSQDEWTGGGYEQFF. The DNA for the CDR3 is TGTGCCAGCAGCCAAGATGAGTGGACAGGGGGAGGGTATGAGCAGTTCTTC.

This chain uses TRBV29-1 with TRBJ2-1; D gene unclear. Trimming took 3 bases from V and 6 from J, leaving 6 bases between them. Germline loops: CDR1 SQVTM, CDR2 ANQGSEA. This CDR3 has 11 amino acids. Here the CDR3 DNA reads TGCAGCGTTGACCGGCCCAATGAGCAGTTCTTC. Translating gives CSVDRPNEQFF.

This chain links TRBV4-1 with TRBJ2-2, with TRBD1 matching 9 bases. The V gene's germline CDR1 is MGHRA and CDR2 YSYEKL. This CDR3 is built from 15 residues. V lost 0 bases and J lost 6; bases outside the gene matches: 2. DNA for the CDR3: TGCGCCAGCAGCCAAGAAGGGACAGGGTCCGGGGAGCTGTTTTTT. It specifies CASSQEGTGSGELFF.

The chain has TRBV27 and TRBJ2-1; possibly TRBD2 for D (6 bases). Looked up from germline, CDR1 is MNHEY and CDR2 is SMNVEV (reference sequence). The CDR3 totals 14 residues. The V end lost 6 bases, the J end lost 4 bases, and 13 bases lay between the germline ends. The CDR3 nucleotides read TGTGCCAGCAGAACCGGGACTGGTTACAATGAGCAGTTCTTC. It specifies CASRTGTGYNEQFF.

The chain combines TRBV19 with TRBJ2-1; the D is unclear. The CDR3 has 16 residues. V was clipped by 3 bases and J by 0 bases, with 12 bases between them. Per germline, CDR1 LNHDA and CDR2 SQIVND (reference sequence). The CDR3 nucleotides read TGTGCCAGTAGTATTGACGCGGCAAGCTCCTACAATGAGCAGTTCTTC. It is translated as CASSIDAASSYNEQFF.

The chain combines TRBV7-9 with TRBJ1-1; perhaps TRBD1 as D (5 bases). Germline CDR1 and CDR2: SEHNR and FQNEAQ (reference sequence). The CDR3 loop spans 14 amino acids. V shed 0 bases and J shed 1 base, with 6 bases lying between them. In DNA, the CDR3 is TGTGCCAGCAGCTTAGCCAGGGCGAACACTGAAGCTTTCTTT. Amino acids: CASSLARANTEAFF.

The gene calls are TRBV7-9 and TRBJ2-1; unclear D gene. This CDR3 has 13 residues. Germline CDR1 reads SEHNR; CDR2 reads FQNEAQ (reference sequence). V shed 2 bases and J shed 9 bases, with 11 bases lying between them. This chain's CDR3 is CASSLMDLGEQFF. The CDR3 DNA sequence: TGTGCCAGCAGCTTAATGGACCTTGGTGAGCAGTTCTTC.

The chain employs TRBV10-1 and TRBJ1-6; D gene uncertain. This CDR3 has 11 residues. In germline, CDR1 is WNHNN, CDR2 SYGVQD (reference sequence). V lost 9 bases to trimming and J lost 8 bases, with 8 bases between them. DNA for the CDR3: TGCGCCAGTATCAGTCATTCACCCCTCCACTTT. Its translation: CASISHSPLHF.